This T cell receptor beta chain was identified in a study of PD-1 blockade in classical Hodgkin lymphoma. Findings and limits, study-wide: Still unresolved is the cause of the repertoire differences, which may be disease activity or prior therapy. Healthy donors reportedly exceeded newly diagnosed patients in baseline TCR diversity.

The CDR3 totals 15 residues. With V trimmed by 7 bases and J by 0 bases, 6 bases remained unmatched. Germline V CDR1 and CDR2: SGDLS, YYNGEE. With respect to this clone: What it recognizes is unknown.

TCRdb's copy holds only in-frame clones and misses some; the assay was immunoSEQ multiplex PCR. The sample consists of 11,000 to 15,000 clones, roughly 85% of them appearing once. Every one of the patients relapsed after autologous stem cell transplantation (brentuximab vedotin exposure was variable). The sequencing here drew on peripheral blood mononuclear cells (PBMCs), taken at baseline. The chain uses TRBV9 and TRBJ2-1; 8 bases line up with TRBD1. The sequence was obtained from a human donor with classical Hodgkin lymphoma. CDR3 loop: CASSQGVSSYNEQFF. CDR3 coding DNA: TGTGCCAGCTCACAGGGGGTGAGCTCCTACAATGAGCAGTTCTTC. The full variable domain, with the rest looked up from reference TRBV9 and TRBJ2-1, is DSGVTQTPKHLITATGQRVTLRCSPRSGDLSVYWYQQSLDQGLQFLIQYYNGEERAKGNILERFSAQQFPDLHSELNLSSLELGDSALYFCASSQGVSSYNEQFFGPGTRLTVL.